Listed here are 32 T cell receptor beta chains from one sample, sequenced in a study of memory CD4+ T cells and cytomegalovirus serostatus. The table came from immunoSEQ multiplex PCR; TCRdb's copy has only in-frame clones and leaves some out. The repertoire holds more than 55,000 clones, approximately 78% seen once, with about 0.88% in the top ten. The sort gate was single viable CD3+CD4+CD8-CD45RO+ cells for memory CD4+ T cells. The sequenced sample was memory CD4+ T cells from blood. Every receptor here comes from an adult in good health and CMV-seronegative.

The rearrangement links TRBV4-2 to TRBJ2-3; possibly TRBD2 for D (6 bases). This CDR3 contains 16 residues. Germline values: CDR1 LGHNA, CDR2 YNFKEQ. V was trimmed by 1 base and J by 4 bases, leaving 15 bases between them. This CDR3 is CASSQVGGERSDTQYF. As DNA, the CDR3 is TGTGCCAGCAGCCAAGTCGGGGGTGAGAGGTCAGATACGCAGTATTTT.

The chain uses TRBV5-1 and TRBJ1-4, with TRBD1 matching over 9 bases. This CDR3 contains 16 residues. Trimming at V came to 4 bases and at J to 0 bases, leaving 4 bases not matched to a gene. Germline CDR1 and CDR2: SGHRS and YFSETQ. CDR3 nucleotides: TGCGCCAGCAGCATCCGGACAGGGGCAACTAATGAAAAACTGTTTTTT. Protein: CASSIRTGATNEKLFF.

The chain links TRBV10-2 to TRBJ2-7; TRBD1 might be the D (5 bases). The CDR3 sequence is 14 residues long. The germline gives CDR1 WSHSY, CDR2 SAAADI. Trimming removed 3 bases from V and 0 bases from J, with 9 bases in between. The CDR3 loop reads CASSDRASSYEQYF. The CDR3 DNA is TGCGCCAGCAGTGACAGGGCTAGCTCCTACGAGCAGTACTTC.

The rearrangement links TRBV5-8 to TRBJ2-7; 8 bases align to TRBD1. V dropped 5 bases and J dropped 3; count of bases not matched to a gene: 4. The germline CDR1 and CDR2 sequences are SGHTS and YDEGEE. The CDR3 contains 13 residues. The CDR3, as DNA: TGTGCCAGCAGAGGACAGGGAGACTACGAGCAGTACTTC. As protein: CASRGQGDYEQYF.

This chain connects TRBV4-2 to TRBJ2-7; the D is unclear. Trimming took off 0 bases at V and 4 bases at J, with 7 bases between the two ends. CDR3 length: 13 residues. Germline lookup yields CDR1 LGHNA and CDR2 YNFKEQ. CDR3 sequence (DNA): TGTGCCAGCAGCCAAGAAGAGAGGTACGAGCAGTACTTC. As protein: CASSQEERYEQYF.

The CDR3 DNA reads as TGTGCCAGCACCCGGAGGGGCCTAGATACGCAGTATTTT. It yields the protein CASTRRGLDTQYF. The chain couples TRBV2 to TRBJ2-3; D might be TRBD2 (6 bases). This CDR3 is built from 13 residues. The germline gives CDR1 SNHLY, CDR2 FYNNEI. V lost 7 bases to trimming and J lost 5 bases, with 13 bases between them.

The chain recombines TRBV6-5 with TRBJ1-2; maybe TRBD1 (6 bases). The CDR3 runs 13 residues. Per germline, CDR1 MNHEY and CDR2 SVGAGI. The germline V and J ends were trimmed by 3 bases and 7 bases, with 12 bases remaining between them. The chain's CDR3 is CASSYEGGSGYTF. The CDR3 bases are TGTGCCAGCAGTTATGAGGGGGGCTCTGGCTACACCTTC.

CDR3 nucleotides: TGTGCCAGCAGTATACGGGACAGGGGGAAGGAGCAGTACTTC. Translating it yields CASSIRDRGKEQYF. J is TRBJ2-7 and V is TRBV28, with 11 bases lining up with TRBD1. The CDR3 has 14 amino acids. CDR1 is MDHEN and CDR2 is SYDVKM in the germline V gene. V trimming: 5 bases; J trimming: 7 bases; junction bases outside the gene matches: 7.

This chain connects TRBV6-1 to TRBJ2-1, with D perhaps given as TRBD1 or TRBD2 (5 bases each). The CDR3 length is 14 residues. CDR1 is MNHNS and CDR2 is SASEGT in the germline V gene. V was clipped by 10 bases and J by 12 bases, with 25 bases between them. The DNA of the CDR3 is TGTGCCATTACCTCCGGGGACGCAAGGCGCTGGCAGTTCTTC. It yields the protein CAITSGDARRWQFF.

This rearrangement joins TRBV6-5 to TRBJ1-6; 10 bases agree with TRBD1. Germline V lookup: CDR1 MNHEY, CDR2 SVGAGI. Trimming at V came to 7 bases and at J to 8 bases, leaving 8 bases not matched to a gene. CDR3 length: 15 amino acids. This CDR3 is CASKKLGTGDSPLHF. In DNA form, the CDR3 reads TGTGCCAGCAAGAAGCTCGGGACAGGGGATTCACCCCTCCACTTT.

The genes are TRBV5-1 and TRBJ2-7; D uncertain. Trimming took 5 bases from V and 4 from J, leaving 10 bases between them. Germline V lookup: CDR1 SGHRS, CDR2 YFSETQ. The CDR3 has 12 residues. The CDR3 nucleotides read TGCGCCAGCAGTGACGGATGGTACGAGCAGTACTTC. Protein product: CASSDGWYEQYF.

The genes are TRBV7-6 and TRBJ2-7; tentatively, D is TRBD1 or TRBD2 (6 bases each). The CDR3 runs 13 residues. Germline CDR1 SGHVS, CDR2 FNYEAQ. V dropped 1 base and J dropped 5 bases, with 9 bases sitting between them. CDR3 protein: CASSLEGGNEQYF. The CDR3 region has the DNA TGTGCCAGCAGCTTAGAGGGGGGTAACGAGCAGTACTTC.

V usage is TRBV6-1 and J usage is TRBJ1-5, with D uncertain. The length of the CDR3 is 14 residues. The germline gives CDR1 MNHNS, CDR2 SASEGT. V lost 3 bases to trimming and J lost 6 bases, with 12 bases between them. CDR3 nucleotide sequence: TGTGCCAGCAGTGACGCGTCGGATAGTCAGCCCCAGCATTTT. It translates to CASSDASDSQPQHF.

In its sample, this clone ranks as medium-sized. V gene TRBV5-6 combines with J gene TRBJ1-4, with D possibly TRBD1 on 5 matching bases. Between the trimmed V and J ends, which lost 2 bases and 8 bases, there was a span of 13 bases. Germline CDR1 and CDR2: SGHDT and YYEEEE. CDR3 length: 14 amino acids. CDR3 nucleotides: TGTGCCAGCAGCTTTCAGGGTTTATCGGAAAAACTGTTTTTT. Its protein product is CASSFQGLSEKLFF.

This clone occurred a few times. This chain connects TRBV21-1 to TRBJ2-1. TRBV21-1 is a pseudogene locus. The CDR3 totals 16 residues. The DNA of the CDR3 is TGTGCCAGCAGCAGTCGGACCAGAAGCTACAACGCTGAGCAGTTCTTC. This sequence encodes CASSSRTRSYNAEQFF.

V and J are TRBV18 and TRBJ2-1, with TRBD2 matching 7 bases. Germline trimming cut 4 bases from V and 6 bases from J; bases unmatched to any gene: 3. This CDR3 is 13 amino acids long. Per the germline V gene, CDR1 is KGHSH and CDR2 is LQKENI. CDR3 in DNA: TGTGCCAGCTCACGCGCTAGCGGCAATGAGCAGTTCTTC. It translates to CASSRASGNEQFF.

This chain uses TRBV4-2 with TRBJ1-4; tentative D call: TRBD1 (6 bases). V lost 0 bases, J lost 2 bases, and 13 bases lay in between. The length of the CDR3 is 17 residues. The germline gives CDR1 LGHNA, CDR2 YNFKEQ. Here the CDR3 reads CASSQDWGGRTNEKLFF. As DNA, the CDR3 is TGTGCCAGCAGCCAAGATTGGGGGGGGCGTACTAATGAAAAACTGTTTTTT.

The chain couples TRBV18 to TRBJ1-3; D gene uncertain. V lost 1 base, J lost 0 bases, and 10 bases lay in between. CDR1 and CDR2 from the germline V gene are KGHSH and LQKENI. This CDR3 has 16 residues. The DNA for the CDR3 is TGTGCCAGCTCACCACGGACGGATAGCTCTGGAAACACCATATATTTT. Translating it yields CASSPRTDSSGNTIYF.

This clone came up once. J is TRBJ1-4 and V is TRBV15, with D possibly being TRBD1 (5 bases). Trimming took off 1 base at V and 3 bases at J, with 9 bases between the two ends. Germline lookup yields CDR1 LNHNV and CDR2 YYDKDF (reference sequence). The CDR3 length is 15 residues. Written as DNA, the CDR3 is TGTGCCACCAGCAGAGGCTGGGGCTCTAATGAAAAACTGTTTTTT. Amino acids: CATSRGWGSNEKLFF.

The chain combines TRBV6-1 with TRBJ1-2; the D is unclear. Per the germline V gene, CDR1 is MNHNS and CDR2 is SASEGT. This CDR3 comprises 14 residues. The V and J ends lost 8 bases and 3 bases respectively, with 16 bases between them. The CDR3 DNA follows: TGTGCCAGCTCTCGAGAGGAACACGACTATGGCTACACCTTC. Protein product: CASSREEHDYGYTF.

Worth noting for this clone: At one of its ends the junction is not consistent with the germline gene, which may arise from a read error. This sequence joins TRBV7-3 and TRBJ1-4; D perhaps matches TRBD1 (5 bases). The CDR3 is made up of 15 amino acids. CDR1 and CDR2 from the germline V gene are SGHTA and FQGTGA. The DNA of the CDR3 is TGTGCCAGCAGCCTAACAGGATTAACTAATGAAAAACTGTTTTTT. This encodes CASSLTGLTNEKLFF.

The chain is built from TRBV18 and TRBJ2-1; 10 positions match TRBD2. Unmatched junction bases numbered 5, after V lost 6 bases and J lost 6 bases. The germline V gene encodes CDR1 KGHSH and CDR2 LQKENI. The CDR3 consists of 14 residues. This CDR3 is CASSLASGSNEQFF. The CDR3 region has the DNA TGTGCCAGCTCTCTGGCTAGCGGGAGCAATGAGCAGTTCTTC.

This CDR3 is CASSPERAGGDNEQFF. CDR3 bases: TGTGCCAGCTCCCCCGAGAGGGCAGGGGGGGACAATGAGCAGTTCTTC. The chain employs TRBV18 and TRBJ2-1; D may be TRBD1 or TRBD2 (7 bases each). The ends were cut back, 6 bases at V and 5 bases at J, with 20 bases in the middle. This CDR3 contains 16 residues. Germline CDR1 is KGHSH and CDR2 is LQKENI.

Here the CDR3 DNA reads TGTGCCAGCAGTCCGGCGAGGAGGGGTCGGAACACTGAAGCTTTCTTT. This gives the protein CASSPARRGRNTEAFF. This sequence joins TRBV27 and TRBJ1-1, with D perhaps TRBD1 (5 bases). Germline CDR1 MNHEY, CDR2 SMNVEV (reference sequence). V lost 5 bases to trimming and J lost 1 base, with 17 bases between them. This CDR3 is 16 amino acids long.

The rearrangement links TRBV28 to TRBJ2-3, with a possible D match to TRBD2 (6 bases). Germline lookup yields CDR1 MDHEN and CDR2 SYDVKM. Trimming took 6 bases from V and 6 from J, leaving 13 bases between them. The CDR3 contains 13 residues. CDR3 nucleotides: TGTGCCAGCAGCGACGGGGGAATTGATACGCAGTATTTT. It yields the protein CASSDGGIDTQYF.

Relative to its sample, this clone is medium-sized. The rearrangement joins TRBV6-4 to TRBJ2-3, with 9 bases that match TRBD2. V dropped 4 bases and J dropped 4; count of bases not matched to a gene: 3. The CDR3 is 14 residues long. Germline CDR1 and CDR2: MRHNA and SNTAGT. The CDR3 sequence: CASSAAGGPDTQYF. CDR3 coding DNA: TGTGCCAGCAGTGCTGCGGGGGGGCCAGATACGCAGTATTTT.

V and J are TRBV5-1 and TRBJ1-2; D ambiguous. V gave up 4 bases and J gave up 2 bases, with 9 bases separating them. This CDR3 is 13 amino acids long. Per germline, CDR1 SGHRS and CDR2 YFSETQ. CDR3 loop: CASSGVTNYGYTF. CDR3 coding DNA: TGCGCCAGCAGCGGGGTTACCAACTATGGCTACACCTTC. The whole variable domain, remainder taken from reference TRBV5-1 and TRBJ1-2, is KAGVTQTPRYLIKTRGQQVTLSCSPISGHRSVSWYQQTPGQGLQFLFEYFSETQRNKGNFPGRFSGRQFSNSRSEMNVSTLELGDSALYLCASSGVTNYGYTFGSGTRLTVV.

The chain joins TRBV5-1 to TRBJ2-3; the D is unclear. V was trimmed by 0 bases and J by 6 bases, leaving 8 bases between them. Germline CDR1 SGHRS, CDR2 YFSETQ. The CDR3 is made up of 13 amino acids. The chain's CDR3 is CASSLVPSDTQYF. In DNA form, the CDR3 reads TGCGCCAGCAGCTTGGTCCCCTCGGATACGCAGTATTTT.

The chain joins TRBV19 to TRBJ2-4, with D perhaps matching TRBD1 (6 bases). The CDR3 runs 14 residues. V shed 6 bases and J shed 0 bases, with 9 bases lying between them. Germline V gives CDR1 LNHDA, CDR2 SQIVND (reference sequence). DNA for the CDR3: TGTGCCAGTAGGGACAGTCTAGCCAAAAACATTCAGTACTTC. This gives the protein CASRDSLAKNIQYF.

The chain employs TRBV7-8 and TRBJ1-1; D is undetermined. From germline, CDR1 is SGHVS and CDR2 FQNEAQ. Trimming pared 1 base from V and 4 bases from J, leaving 10 bases between. The CDR3 loop spans 14 amino acids. The CDR3 DNA reads TGTGCCAGCAGCTTAGTCTTAGGAGGCACTGAAGCTTTCTTT. This translates into CASSLVLGGTEAFF.

This chain joins TRBV5-1 and TRBJ2-2; 11 nucleotides line up with TRBD1. V lost 3 bases, J lost 6 bases, and 4 bases stayed unmatched. The length of the CDR3 is 15 residues. CDR1 is SGHRS, CDR2 YFSETQ, per germline. The CDR3 DNA is TGCGCCAGCAGCTCGGGACAGGGGGGGTCCGGGGAGCTGTTTTTT. Translated, it gives CASSSGQGGSGELFF.

J is TRBJ2-5 and V is TRBV25-1; 10 nucleotides match TRBD1. The length of the CDR3 is 15 residues. V trimming: 3 bases; J trimming: 5 bases; junction bases outside the gene matches: 6. Germline CDR1 reads MGHDK; CDR2 reads SYGVNS. This CDR3 reads CASSESRTGGETQYF. CDR3 DNA: TGTGCCAGCAGTGAGTCCCGGACAGGGGGGGAGACCCAGTACTTC.